One and the same sample provided the 3 T cell receptor beta chains below, sequenced in a study of blood T cell repertoires in COVID-19. Profiling relied on immunoSEQ multiplex PCR, and the TCRdb table lists in-frame clones only, not all of them. The data contain approximately 200,000 clones, over 75% of them seen just once; the ten biggest clones take up 9.5% to 13%. Sequenced input: peripheral blood. Source of these receptors: a human donor with active or convalescent COVID-19. The donor label of this sample is uncertain.

The chain is built from TRBV29-1 and TRBJ2-5; 8 bases are shared with TRBD2. The CDR3 extends over 14 amino acids. V lost 7 bases and J lost 4; bases outside the gene matches: 11. Germline V gene lookup returns CDR1 SQVTM and CDR2 ANQGSEA. The chain's CDR3 is CSASPTSAGETQYF. Here the CDR3 DNA reads TGCAGCGCCTCCCCGACTAGCGCGGGAGAGACCCAGTACTTC.

The chain is built from TRBV6-6 and TRBJ2-7; D may be TRBD2 (6 bases). The V gene lost 6 bases and the J gene lost 5 bases, with 20 bases spanning the gap. The CDR3 totals 15 residues. Germline V gene sequence: CDR1 MNHNY, CDR2 SVGAGI (reference sequence). Here the CDR3 DNA reads TGTGCCAGCAGGGGACTTAAGACAGTCGGACACGAGCAGTACTTC. The encoded protein is CASRGLKTVGHEQYF.

The genes are TRBV4-3 and TRBJ1-2, with D hard to call. Germline V gene sequence: CDR1 LGHNA, CDR2 YSLEER. The CDR3 is 17 residues long. V lost 1 base and J 9 bases, leaving 24 bases between the germline ends. Here the CDR3 DNA reads TGCGCCAGCAGCCAAGGGCGTCCCTCGGGCGGCGGGGAGAGCTACACCTTC. It is translated as CASSQGRPSGGGESYTF.